Listed below are T cell receptor beta chains from one sample, sequenced in a study of shared clonotypes between healthy human individuals. This table comes from immunoSEQ multiplex PCR, and its TCRdb copy is limited to in-frame clones, with some not included. Seen here are about 1 million clones, under 80% observed once, and the top ten hold approximately 1.5%. The material sequenced was memory CD4+ T cells sorted from blood. Source of these receptors: a man between 18 and 35 years old in good health. Both conserved end residues are part of each CDR3. Rows may omit the clone size; those that give it use once, few, many or a size class.

clone_size,j_call,v_call,cdr3_aa
.,TRBJ2-7,TRBV5-8,CASYPRDRQPNYEQYF
.,TRBJ1-5,TRBV4-1,CASSQEGMAGSNQPQHF
.,TRBJ2-2,TRBV29-1,CSVRKRERAGELFF
.,TRBJ1-2,TRBV9,CASSVGWGNSYGYTF
.,TRBJ2-7,TRBV7-2,CASSPSGQSYEQYF
few,TRBJ1-1,TRBV5-4,CASSLRAGGTEAFF
.,TRBJ1-6,TRBV19,CASSDTGGGSPLHF
.,TRBJ2-1,TRBV6-5,CASSPASGTYNEQFF
.,TRBJ2-2,TRBV29-1,CSVEDLRRNTGELFF
.,TRBJ2-7,TRBV7-9,CASSFRGGTYEQYF
.,TRBJ2-5,TRBV14,CASSPRIQRGRQETQYF
.,TRBJ2-5,TRBV5-1,CASSRGSSGIFETQYF
.,TRBJ2-7,TRBV7-2,CASSLGLGEQYF
.,TRBJ2-1,TRBV5-1,CASSLGGTFASYNEQFF
.,TRBJ1-1,TRBV5-4,CASSLDLMAVLNTEAFF
.,TRBJ2-3,TRBV7-2,CASSRGTSGGANMPDTQYF
.,TRBJ2-3,TRBV6-5,CASSHSGTVTTDTQYF